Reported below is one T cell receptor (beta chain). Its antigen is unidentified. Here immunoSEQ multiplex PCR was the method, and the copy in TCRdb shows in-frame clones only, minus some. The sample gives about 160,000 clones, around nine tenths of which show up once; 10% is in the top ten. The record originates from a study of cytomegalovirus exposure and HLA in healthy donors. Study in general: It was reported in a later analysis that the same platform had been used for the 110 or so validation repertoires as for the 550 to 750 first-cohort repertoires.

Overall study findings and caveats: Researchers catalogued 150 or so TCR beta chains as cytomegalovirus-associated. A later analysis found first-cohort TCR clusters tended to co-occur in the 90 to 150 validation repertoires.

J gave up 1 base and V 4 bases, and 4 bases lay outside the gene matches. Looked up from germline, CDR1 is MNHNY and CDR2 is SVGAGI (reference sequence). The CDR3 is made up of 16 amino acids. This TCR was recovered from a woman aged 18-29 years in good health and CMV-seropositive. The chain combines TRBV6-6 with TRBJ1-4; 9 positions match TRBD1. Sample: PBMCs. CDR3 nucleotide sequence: TGTGCCAGCAGTTGGGGACAGGGTCAAACTAATGAAAAACTGTTTTTT. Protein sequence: CASSWGQGQTNEKLFF.